A selection of T cell receptor beta chains follows, all from one sample in a study of monozygotic twins with inflammatory bowel disease. One entry per CDR3 protein, without DNA, is what TCRdb gives after re-calling the 5' RACE reads. The table lists about 450,000 distinct CDR3 sequences. The source material was blood. These receptors were collected from a human donor with ulcerative colitis or Crohn's disease, or a healthy co-twin of an affected twin (not recorded which). The CDR3 runs from the conserved cysteine through the conserved F or W.

J gene,V gene,CDR3 protein
TRBJ1-5,TRBV29-1,CSVAGSNQPQHF
TRBJ1-2,TRBV2,CASSEWAGGYTF
TRBJ2-1,TRBV12-3/TRBV12-4,CASSREGTSKFF
TRBJ2-7,TRBV19,CASSRLAGAHEQYF
TRBJ2-5,TRBV6-5,CASSYPRSARETQYF
TRBJ2-4,TRBV30,CAYRTVPKNIQYF
TRBJ1-6,TRBV15,CATSRDRTDSPLHF
TRBJ2-3,TRBV20-1,CSASLRGRGTDTQYF
TRBJ1-2,TRBV20-1,CSARDLTDYGYTF
TRBJ1-4,TRBV20-1,CSARDESLVVEKLFF
TRBJ1-1,TRBV12-3/TRBV12-4,CASSWRNTEAFF
TRBJ1-2,TRBV20-1,CSARRGHLSNYGYTF
TRBJ2-1,TRBV7-9,CASSLRDGQGIGNEQFF
TRBJ1-1,TRBV27,CASSRGIGKAFF
TRBJ2-7,TRBV28,CASKPRGDYEQYF
TRBJ2-2,TRBV5-1,CASSDQGQGVNTGELFF
TRBJ2-3,TRBV7-2,CASSLEASGSWDTQYF
TRBJ2-1,TRBV24-1,CATSDADRGLARNEQFF
TRBJ2-5,TRBV20-1,CSALAGGGETQYF
TRBJ2-7,TRBV14,CASSQEEGGPQSEQYF
TRBJ2-1,TRBV3-1,CASSQGGQGIINEQFF
TRBJ1-2,TRBV12-3/TRBV12-4,CASRIQGWYGYTF
TRBJ1-6,TRBV12-3/TRBV12-4,CASSRTTGTGGSPLHF
TRBJ2-3,TRBV20-1,CSASPTDTQYF
TRBJ1-2,TRBV18,CASSPGTETYGYTF
TRBJ2-1,TRBV21-1,CASSNLRTRDEQFF
TRBJ1-1,TRBV7-9,CASSHSKEGGSTEAFF
TRBJ2-3,TRBV7-9,CASSVQGLDTQYF
TRBJ2-1,TRBV5-8,CARSFRGVYNEQFF
TRBJ1-3,TRBV5-4,CASSLSRMGNTIYF
TRBJ2-3,TRBV7-2,CASSLGQGGASTDTQYF
TRBJ1-5,TRBV7-2,CASSLMGKANQPQHF
TRBJ2-1,TRBV5-5,CASSLEATANNEQFF
TRBJ2-3,TRBV7-9,CASSFGGDITDTQYF
TRBJ2-2,TRBV10-3,CAISGGLSNTGELFF
TRBJ2-3,TRBV5-1,CASSIQGASSDTQYF
TRBJ1-5,TRBV7-2,CASSMNSNQPQHF
TRBJ2-1,TRBV29-1,CSVGTGYNEQFF
TRBJ2-3,TRBV5-1,CASSSAGPHTDTQYF
TRBJ1-1,TRBV5-1,CASSPRQRINTEAFF
TRBJ2-1,TRBV7-3,CASSKGQSLKNNEQFF
TRBJ1-1,TRBV27,CASSLGGQITEAFF
TRBJ2-2,TRBV4-2,CASSQEGPGKSTGELFF
TRBJ1-1,TRBV28,CASRLQGAAAGNTEAFF
TRBJ1-1,TRBV12-3/TRBV12-4,CASRPPDRPSTEAFF
TRBJ2-2,TRBV4-3,CASSHGTSGNTGELFF
TRBJ2-1,TRBV12-3/TRBV12-4,CASSLTTGRSYNEQFF
TRBJ1-5,TRBV7-9,CASSSDREANQPQHF
TRBJ2-1,TRBV7-2,CASSPPGAYNEQFF